The 2 T cell receptor beta chains in this list originate from one sample, sequenced in a study of T cells in Graves' hyperthyroidism and ophthalmopathy (dated by TCRdb to about 2019). Library generation was performed with multiplex PCR. Sequencing took place on an Illumina HiSeq 2000. The TCR beta CDR3 regions were amplified from the RNA transcripts. The TCR CDR3 was subjected to a first round of RT-PCR using the HTBI primer set and the Qiagen OneStep RT-PCR kit. In-frame beta chains were kept once TCRdb had trimmed the public reads at Q25 with fastp and called clones with MiXCR. Every distinct CDR3 protein forms one entry, paired with its most common genes and DNA. For this sample the table gives a few hundred thousand distinct CDR3 sequences, of which about 16% were detected only once. About 33% of the sample lies in the top ten. Sequences were obtained from blood. These TCRs come from a woman aged 30 to 39 with Graves' hyperthyroidism.

This chain uses TRBV3-1 with TRBJ2-2; 8 bases are shared with TRBD1. The germline CDR1 and CDR2 sequences are LGHDT and YNNKEL (reference sequence). This CDR3 comprises 15 residues. The ends lost 3 bases at V and 3 bases at J; junction bases unmatched: 3. CDR3 in amino acids: CASSHRQGHTGELFF. CDR3 DNA: TGTGCCAGCAGCCACCGACAGGGGCACACCGGGGAGCTGTTTTTT.

This clonotype was seen many times. The V and J genes are TRBV20-1 and TRBJ2-1; D is possibly TRBD1 or TRBD2 (5 bases each). The CDR3 is 15 residues long. Germline V gene data show CDR1 as DFQATT and CDR2 as SNEGSKA (reference sequence). Deletions cut 0 bases from V and 8 bases from J, with 17 bases between. The CDR3 DNA is TGCAGTGCTAGAGATCGACGGGGCCCTTTGGATGAGCAGTTCTTC. It codes for CSARDRRGPLDEQFF.